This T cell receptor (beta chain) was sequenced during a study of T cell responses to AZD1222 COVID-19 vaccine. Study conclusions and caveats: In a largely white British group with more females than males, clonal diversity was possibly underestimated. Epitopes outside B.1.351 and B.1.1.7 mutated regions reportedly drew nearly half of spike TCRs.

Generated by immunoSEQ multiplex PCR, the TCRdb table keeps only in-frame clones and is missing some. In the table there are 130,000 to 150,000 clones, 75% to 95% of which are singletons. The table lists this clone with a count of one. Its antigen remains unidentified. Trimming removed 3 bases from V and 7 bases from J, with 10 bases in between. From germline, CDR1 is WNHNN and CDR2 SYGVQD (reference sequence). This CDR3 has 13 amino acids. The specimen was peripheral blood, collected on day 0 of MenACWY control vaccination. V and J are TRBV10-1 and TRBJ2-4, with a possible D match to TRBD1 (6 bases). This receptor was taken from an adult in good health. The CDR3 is CASSEGQGNIQYF. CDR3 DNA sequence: TGCGCCAGCAGTGAAGGGCAGGGGAACATTCAGTACTTC.